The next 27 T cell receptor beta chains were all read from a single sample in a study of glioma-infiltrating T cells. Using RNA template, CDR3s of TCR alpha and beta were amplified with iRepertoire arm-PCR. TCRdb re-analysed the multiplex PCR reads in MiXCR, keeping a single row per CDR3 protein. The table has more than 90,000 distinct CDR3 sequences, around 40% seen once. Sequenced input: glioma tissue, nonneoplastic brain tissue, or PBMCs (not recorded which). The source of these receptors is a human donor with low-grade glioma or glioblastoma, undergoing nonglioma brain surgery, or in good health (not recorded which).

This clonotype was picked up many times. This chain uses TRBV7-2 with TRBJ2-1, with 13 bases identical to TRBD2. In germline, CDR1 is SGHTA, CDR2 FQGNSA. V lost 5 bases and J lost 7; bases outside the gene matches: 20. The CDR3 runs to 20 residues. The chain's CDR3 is CASSLRTGSILAGGQNEQFF. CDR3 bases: TGTGCCAGCAGCCTGCGGACAGGTTCAATACTAGCGGGGGGGCAAAATGAGCAGTTCTTC.

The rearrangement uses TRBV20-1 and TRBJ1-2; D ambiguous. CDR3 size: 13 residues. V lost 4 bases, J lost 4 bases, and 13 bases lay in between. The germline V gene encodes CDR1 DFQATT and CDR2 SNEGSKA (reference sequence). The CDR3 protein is CSAIHGASYGYTF. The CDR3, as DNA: TGCAGTGCTATACATGGTGCGTCCTATGGCTACACCTTC.

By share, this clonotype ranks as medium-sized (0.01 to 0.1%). The CDR3 DNA is TGTGCCAGCAGTTTACAGGTGAACACTGAAGCTTTCTTT. It is translated as CASSLQVNTEAFF. The chain uses TRBV28 and TRBJ1-1, with no clear D. The germline V gene has CDR1 MDHEN and CDR2 SYDVKM. The CDR3 contains 13 residues. Trimming took off 2 bases at V and 0 bases at J, with 4 bases between the two ends.

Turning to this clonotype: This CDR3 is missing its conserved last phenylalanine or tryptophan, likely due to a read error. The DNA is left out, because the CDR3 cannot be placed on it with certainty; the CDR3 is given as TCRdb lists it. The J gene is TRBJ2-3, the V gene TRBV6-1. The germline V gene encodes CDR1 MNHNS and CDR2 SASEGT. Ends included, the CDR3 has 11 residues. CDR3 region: CAITSSDTQYS.

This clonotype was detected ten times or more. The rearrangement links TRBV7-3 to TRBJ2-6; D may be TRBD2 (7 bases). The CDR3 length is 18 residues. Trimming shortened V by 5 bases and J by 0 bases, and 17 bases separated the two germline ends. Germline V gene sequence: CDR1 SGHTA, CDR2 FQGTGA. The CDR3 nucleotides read TGTGCCAGCAGCCCGAAGGGGGGGGCCCCCTCTGGGGCCAACGTCCTGACTTTC. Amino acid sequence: CASSPKGGAPSGANVLTF. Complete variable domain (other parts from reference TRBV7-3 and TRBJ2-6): GAGVSQTPSNKVTEKGKYVELRCDPISGHTALYWYRQSLGQGPEFLIYFQGTGAADDSGLPNDRFFAVRPEGSVSTLKIQRTERGDSAVYLCASSPKGGAPSGANVLTFGAGSRLTVL.

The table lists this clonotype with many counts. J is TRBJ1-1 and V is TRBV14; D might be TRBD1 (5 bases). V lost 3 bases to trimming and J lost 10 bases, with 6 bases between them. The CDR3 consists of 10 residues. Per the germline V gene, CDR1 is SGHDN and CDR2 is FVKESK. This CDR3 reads CASSQGRAFF. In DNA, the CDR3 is TGTGCCAGCAGCCAGGGGCGAGCTTTCTTT.

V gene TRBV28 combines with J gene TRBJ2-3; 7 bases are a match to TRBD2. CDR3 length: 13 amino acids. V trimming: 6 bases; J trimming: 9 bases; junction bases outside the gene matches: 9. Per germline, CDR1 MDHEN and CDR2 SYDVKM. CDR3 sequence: CASRLAGGETQYF. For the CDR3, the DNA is TGTGCCAGCAGGTTAGCGGGTGGAGAGACGCAGTATTTT. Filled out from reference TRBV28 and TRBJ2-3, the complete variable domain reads DVKVTQSSRYLVKRTGEKVFLECVQDMDHENMFWYRQDPGLGLRLIYFSYDVKMKEKGDIPEGYSVSREKKERFSLILESASTNQTSMYLCASRLAGGETQYFGPGTRLTVL.

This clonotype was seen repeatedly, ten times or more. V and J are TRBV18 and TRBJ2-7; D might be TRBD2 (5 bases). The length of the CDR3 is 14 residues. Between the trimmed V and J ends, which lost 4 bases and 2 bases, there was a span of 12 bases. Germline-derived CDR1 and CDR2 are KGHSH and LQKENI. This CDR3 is CASSRTATAYEQYF. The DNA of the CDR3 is TGTGCCAGCTCACGGACTGCGACGGCCTACGAGCAGTACTTC.

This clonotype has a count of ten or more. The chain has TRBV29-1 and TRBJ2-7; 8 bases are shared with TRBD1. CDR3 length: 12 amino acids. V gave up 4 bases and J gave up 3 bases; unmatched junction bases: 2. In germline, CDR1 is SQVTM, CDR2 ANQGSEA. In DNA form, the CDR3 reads TGCAGCGTTGCACAGGGGGTCTACGAGCAGTACTTC. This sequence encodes CSVAQGVYEQYF.

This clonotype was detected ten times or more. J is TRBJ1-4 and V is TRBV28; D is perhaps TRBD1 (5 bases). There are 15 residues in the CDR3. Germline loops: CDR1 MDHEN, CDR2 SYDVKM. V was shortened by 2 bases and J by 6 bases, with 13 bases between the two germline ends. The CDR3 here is CASSLLGSGDEKLFF. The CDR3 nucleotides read TGTGCCAGCAGTTTACTTGGGTCGGGGGATGAAAAACTGTTTTTT.

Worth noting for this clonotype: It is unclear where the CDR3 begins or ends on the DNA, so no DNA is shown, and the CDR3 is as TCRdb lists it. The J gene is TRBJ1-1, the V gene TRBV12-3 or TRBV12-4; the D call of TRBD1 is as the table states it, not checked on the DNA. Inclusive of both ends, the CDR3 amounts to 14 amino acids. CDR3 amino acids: CASSFGGGSNEAFF.

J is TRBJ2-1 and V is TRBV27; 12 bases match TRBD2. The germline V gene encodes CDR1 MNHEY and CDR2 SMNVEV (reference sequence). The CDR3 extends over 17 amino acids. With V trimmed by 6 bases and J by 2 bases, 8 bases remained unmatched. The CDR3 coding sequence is TGTGCCAGCAGGGTGGTGACTAGCGGGAGCCCCTACAATGAGCAGTTCTTC. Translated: CASRVVTSGSPYNEQFF.

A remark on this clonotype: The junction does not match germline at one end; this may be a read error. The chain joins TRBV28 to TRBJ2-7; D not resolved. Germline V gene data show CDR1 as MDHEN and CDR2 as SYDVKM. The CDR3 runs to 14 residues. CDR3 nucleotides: TGTGCCAGCAGTCCCCTAGGGCCCACCTACAAGCAGTACTTC. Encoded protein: CASSPLGPTYKQYF.

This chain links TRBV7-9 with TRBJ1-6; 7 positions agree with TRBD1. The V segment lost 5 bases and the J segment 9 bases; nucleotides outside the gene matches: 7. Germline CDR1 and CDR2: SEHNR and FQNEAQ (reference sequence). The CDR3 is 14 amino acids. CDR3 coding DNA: TGTGCCAGCAGCGGGGAGGGGGCGGGTTCACCCCTCCACTTT. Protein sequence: CASSGEGAGSPLHF.

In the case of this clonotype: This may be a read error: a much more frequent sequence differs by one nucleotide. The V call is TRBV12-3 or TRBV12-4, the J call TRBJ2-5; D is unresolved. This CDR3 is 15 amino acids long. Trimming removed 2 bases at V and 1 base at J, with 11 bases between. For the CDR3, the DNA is TGTGCCAGCAGTTTACTTGCAGCTTGCCAAGAGACCCAGTACTTC. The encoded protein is CASSLLAACQETQYF.

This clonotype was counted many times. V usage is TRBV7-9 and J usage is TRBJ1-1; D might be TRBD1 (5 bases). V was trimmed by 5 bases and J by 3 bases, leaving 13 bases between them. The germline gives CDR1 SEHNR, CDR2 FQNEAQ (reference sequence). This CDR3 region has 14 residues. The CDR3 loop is CASSPRRGYTEAFF. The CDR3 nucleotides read TGTGCCAGCAGCCCTAGAAGGGGATACACTGAAGCTTTCTTT.

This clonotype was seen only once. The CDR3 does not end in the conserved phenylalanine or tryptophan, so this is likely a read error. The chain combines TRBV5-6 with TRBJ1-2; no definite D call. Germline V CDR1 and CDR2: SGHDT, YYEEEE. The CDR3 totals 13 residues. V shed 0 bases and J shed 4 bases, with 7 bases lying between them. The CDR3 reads CASSLEQSYGYTS. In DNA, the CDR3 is TGTGCCAGCAGCTTGGAACAGTCCTATGGCTACACCTCC.

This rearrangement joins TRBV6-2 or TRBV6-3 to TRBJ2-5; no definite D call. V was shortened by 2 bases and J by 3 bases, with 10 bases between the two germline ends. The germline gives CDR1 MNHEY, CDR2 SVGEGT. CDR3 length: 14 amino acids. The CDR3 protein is CASSYDPWEETQYF. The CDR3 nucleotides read TGTGCCAGCAGTTACGATCCGTGGGAAGAGACCCAGTACTTC.

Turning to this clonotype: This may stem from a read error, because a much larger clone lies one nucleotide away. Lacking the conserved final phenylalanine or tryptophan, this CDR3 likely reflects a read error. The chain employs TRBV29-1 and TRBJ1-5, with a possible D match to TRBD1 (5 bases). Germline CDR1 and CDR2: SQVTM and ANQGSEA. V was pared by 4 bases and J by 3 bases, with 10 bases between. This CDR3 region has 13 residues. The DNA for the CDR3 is TGCAGCGTTGCGTTCGGGGCCAATCAGCCCCAGCATCTT. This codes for CSVAFGANQPQHL.

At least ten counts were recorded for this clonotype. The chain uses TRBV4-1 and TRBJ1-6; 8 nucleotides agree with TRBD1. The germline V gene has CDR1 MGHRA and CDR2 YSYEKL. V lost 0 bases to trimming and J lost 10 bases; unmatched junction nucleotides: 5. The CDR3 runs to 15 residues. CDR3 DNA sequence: TGCGCCAGCAGCCAAGATGAGGACAGGGCCTCACCCCTCCACTTT. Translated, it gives CASSQDEDRASPLHF.

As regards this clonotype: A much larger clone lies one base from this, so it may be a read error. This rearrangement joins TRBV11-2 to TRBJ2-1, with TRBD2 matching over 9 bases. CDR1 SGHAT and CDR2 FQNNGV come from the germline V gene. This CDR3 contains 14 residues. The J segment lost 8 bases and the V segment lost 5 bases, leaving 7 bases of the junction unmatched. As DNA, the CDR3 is TGTGCCAGCAGCCCTAGCGGGACGTACGATGAGCAGTTCTTC. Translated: CASSPSGTYDEQFF.

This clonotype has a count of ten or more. The CDR3 DNA is TGCAGCGTGGCCTTCTCTCGGGGCATTCAGTACTTC. Translation gives CSVAFSRGIQYF. The rearrangement joins TRBV29-1 to TRBJ2-4; TRBD2 is a possible D gene (5 bases). The CDR3 consists of 12 residues. V gave up 6 bases and J gave up 9 bases, with 15 bases separating them. Germline loops: CDR1 SQVTM, CDR2 ANQGSEA. Based on the CDR3 plus reference TRBV29-1 and TRBJ2-4, the full variable domain is SAVISQKPSRDICQRGTSLTIQCQVDSQVTMMFWYRQQPGQSLTLIATANQGSEATYESGFVIDKFPISRPNLTFSTLTVSNMSPEDSSIYLCSVAFSRGIQYFGAGTRLSVL.

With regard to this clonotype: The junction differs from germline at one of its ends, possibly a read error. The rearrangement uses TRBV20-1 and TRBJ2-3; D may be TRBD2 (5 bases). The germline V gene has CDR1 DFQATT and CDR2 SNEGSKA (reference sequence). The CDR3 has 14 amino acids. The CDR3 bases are TGCAGTGCTAGAGACAGGAGGCGTGGAGATACGCGGTATTTT. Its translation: CSARDRRRGDTRYF.

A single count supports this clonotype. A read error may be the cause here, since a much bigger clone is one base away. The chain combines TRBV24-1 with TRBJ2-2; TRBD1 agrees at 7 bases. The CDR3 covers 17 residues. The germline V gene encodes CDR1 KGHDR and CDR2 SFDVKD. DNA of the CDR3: TGTGCCAACAGTGACTCCGTCAGACAGGGCAGGGCCGGGGAGCTGTTTTTT. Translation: CANSDSVRQGRAGELFF.

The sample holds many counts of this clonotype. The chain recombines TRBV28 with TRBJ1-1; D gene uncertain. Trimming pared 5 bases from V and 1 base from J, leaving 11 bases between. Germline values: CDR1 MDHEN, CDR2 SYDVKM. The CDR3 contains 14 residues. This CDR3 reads CASSPPRQNTEAFF. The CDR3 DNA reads TGTGCCAGCAGTCCACCGCGGCAGAACACTGAAGCTTTCTTT.

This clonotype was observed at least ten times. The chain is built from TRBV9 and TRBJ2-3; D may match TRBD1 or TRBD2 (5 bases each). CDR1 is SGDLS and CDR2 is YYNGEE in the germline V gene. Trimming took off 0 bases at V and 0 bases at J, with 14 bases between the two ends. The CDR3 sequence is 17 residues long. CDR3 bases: TGTGCCAGCAGCGTAGACCCGATCGGGGCCAGCACAGATACGCAGTATTTT. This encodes CASSVDPIGASTDTQYF.

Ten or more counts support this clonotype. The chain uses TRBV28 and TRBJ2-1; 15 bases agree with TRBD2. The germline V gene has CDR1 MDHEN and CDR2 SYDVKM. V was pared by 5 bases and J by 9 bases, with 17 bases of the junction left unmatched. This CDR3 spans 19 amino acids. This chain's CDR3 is CASSPGLAGGKGGIGEQFF. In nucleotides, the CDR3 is TGTGCCAGCAGTCCTGGACTAGCGGGAGGGAAAGGGGGAATCGGTGAGCAGTTCTTC.